These 10 T cell receptor beta chains came from one sample sequenced in a study of blood T cell repertoires in COVID-19. The data were produced by immunoSEQ multiplex PCR, yet TCRdb's version contains in-frame clones alone and is incomplete. The table has 200,000 to 250,000 clones, 60% to 85% seen once. The sequenced sample was peripheral blood. These TCRs come from a woman in her seventies with acute or convalescent COVID-19.

V is TRBV9 and J is TRBJ2-1; D is perhaps TRBD2 (5 bases). Germline V gives CDR1 SGDLS, CDR2 YYNGEE. This CDR3 has 15 residues. The germline V and J ends were trimmed by 4 bases and 0 bases, with 11 bases remaining between them. The CDR3 DNA is TGTGCCAGCAGCCATGACGGAGGCTCCTACAATGAGCAGTTCTTC. Residues: CASSHDGGSYNEQFF.

V usage is TRBV6-5 and J usage is TRBJ1-2; 7 bases map to TRBD1. V lost 7 bases and J lost 6; bases outside the gene matches: 8. CDR1 and CDR2 (germline): MNHEY, SVGAGI. CDR3 length: 13 amino acids. Here the CDR3 DNA reads TGTGCCAGCATCTCCCTACAGGGGAATGGCTACACCTTC. The encoded protein is CASISLQGNGYTF.

This chain links TRBV6-5 with TRBJ2-5; no firm D call. The CDR3 extends over 14 amino acids. V was pared by 4 bases and J by 5 bases, with 14 bases between. Germline V gene sequence: CDR1 MNHEY, CDR2 SVGAGI. In DNA, the CDR3 is TGTGCCAGCAGTTCACAAAGAGGTTGGGAGACCCAGTACTTC. Its protein is CASSSQRGWETQYF.

The V gene is TRBV14, the J gene TRBJ2-7; D may be TRBD2 (6 bases). CDR3 length: 15 amino acids. From germline, CDR1 is SGHDN and CDR2 FVKESK. Trimming left V 4 bases short and J 1 base short, with 14 bases between. CDR3 nucleotides: TGTGCCAGCAGCCTTCCCGGGACTCTATCCTACGAGCAGTACTTC. Residues: CASSLPGTLSYEQYF.

V is TRBV25-1 and J is TRBJ2-5; TRBD1 aligns across 10 bases. This CDR3 has 14 residues. Trimming took 4 bases from V and 6 from J; bases not matched to a gene: 5. Germline loops: CDR1 MGHDK, CDR2 SYGVNS. CDR3 protein: CASSGDRGLKTQYF. The CDR3 bases are TGTGCCAGCAGTGGCGACAGGGGGCTGAAGACCCAGTACTTC.

This chain connects TRBV11-1 to TRBJ2-3; 11 bases fit TRBD2. The CDR3 loop spans 15 amino acids. V lost 2 bases, J lost 5 bases, and 3 bases stayed unmatched. The germline V gene encodes CDR1 SGHAT and CDR2 FQDESV (reference sequence). The CDR3: CASSLTLAGGDTQYF. CDR3 in DNA: TGTGCCAGCAGCTTAACTCTAGCGGGGGGAGATACGCAGTATTTT.

In this sample, this clone turned up a few times. This chain links TRBV19 with TRBJ2-5; D gene unclear. Trimming shortened V by 3 bases and J by 5 bases, and 7 bases separated the two germline ends. CDR1 is LNHDA and CDR2 is SQIVND in the germline V gene (reference sequence). CDR3 length: 12 amino acids. DNA for the CDR3: TGTGCCAGTAGTATGAGTCGGGAGACCCAGTACTTC. Translated, it gives CASSMSRETQYF.

The chain links TRBV19 to TRBJ1-2; possibly TRBD1 for D (5 bases). There are 15 residues in the CDR3. V was shortened by 4 bases and J by 1 base, with 13 bases between the two germline ends. CDR1 is LNHDA, CDR2 SQIVND, per germline (reference sequence). This chain's CDR3 is CASSRADSFNYGYTF. The CDR3 DNA reads TGTGCCAGTAGTAGAGCAGACAGCTTTAACTATGGCTACACCTTC.

J is TRBJ2-7 and V is TRBV29-1; TRBD1 matches at 12 bases. Germline V CDR1 and CDR2: SQVTM, ANQGSEA. The CDR3 is 14 residues long. V was clipped by 4 bases and J by 4 bases; unmatched bases: 5. The CDR3 is CSVVGQGATYEQYF. CDR3 bases: TGCAGCGTTGTGGGACAGGGGGCGACGTACGAGCAGTACTTC.

This chain uses TRBV4-1 with TRBJ2-2, with 9 bases fitting TRBD2. Germline values: CDR1 MGHRA, CDR2 YSYEKL. J lost 0 bases, V lost 1 base, and 3 bases had no gene match. CDR3 length: 17 amino acids. The CDR3 nucleotides are TGCGCCAGCAGCCAAGCTCTAGCGGGGACGAACACCGGGGAGCTGTTTTTT. Translating gives CASSQALAGTNTGELFF.